The rows below give T cell receptor beta chains drawn from one sample of a study of post-analysis software for immune sequencing data. TCRdb re-derived calls from the PCR reads in MiXCR, one entry per CDR3 protein. The sample records 170,000 or so distinct CDR3 sequences, around 30% being singletons. The source material was blood. Receptors originate from a girl under 18 with multiple sclerosis. Both conserved end residues are part of each CDR3. The order of the fields is V gene, D gene, CDR3 length, J gene, clone size, CDR3 DNA, CDR3 protein. A D gene is named only where the DNA matches it firmly. Some rows mark clone size as missing; the rest say once, few, many or name a class of expanded clone.

TRBV6-4	.	16	TRBJ2-1	many	TGTGCCAGCAGTGACTCGAACGGCGTGGGGTCAGGTGGGCAGTTCTTC	CASSDSNGVGSGGQFF
TRBV18	.	13	TRBJ2-5	.	TGTGCCAGCTCACCACACCCCGACTACGGGCAGTACTTC	CASSPHPDYGQYF
TRBV7-6	.	12	TRBJ2-1	.	TGTGCCAGCTCAGAGGGTGTGAATGAGCAGTTCTTC	CASSEGVNEQFF
TRBV12-3/TRBV12-4	.	11	TRBJ1-5	.	TGTGCCAGCAGTTTAAATCAGCCCCAGCATTTT	CASSLNQPQHF
TRBV29-1	.	13	TRBJ1-2	many	TGCAGCGTTTCTCTTCAGCTTCAATATGGCTACACCTTC	CSVSLQLQYGYTF
TRBV2	TRBD2	15	TRBJ2-2	few	TGTGCCAGCAGTGATCTCCGGGAGGGCACCGGGGAGCTGTTTTTT	CASSDLREGTGELFF
TRBV12-3/TRBV12-4	.	17	TRBJ1-5	.	TGTGCCAGCAGTTTTGTCTCGGGACCCTTTAGCAATCAGCCCCAGCATTTT	CASSFVSGPFSNQPQHF
TRBV5-1	.	13	TRBJ2-4	few	TGCGCCGGCAGTTTCTCCGGGGGAAACATTCAGTACTTC	CAGSFSGGNIQYF
TRBV6-5	.	15	TRBJ1-2	.	TGTGTCAGCAGTTACCCTTCGGGGGGTGGCTATGGCTACACCTTC	CVSSYPSGGGYGYTF
TRBV7-3	.	13	TRBJ1-1	many	TGTGCCAGCAGCCCTACCGGGAACACTGAAGCTTTCTTT	CASSPTGNTEAFF
TRBV12-3/TRBV12-4	TRBD1	14	TRBJ2-1	many	TGTGCCAGCAGTTTCGGGACAGGGATATATGAGCAGTTCTTC	CASSFGTGIYEQFF
TRBV27	.	14	TRBJ2-7	many	TGTGCCAGCAGTCGCGTAGGGGAGAGATACGAGCAGTACTTC	CASSRVGERYEQYF
TRBV5-6	TRBD2	18	TRBJ2-7	.	TGTGCCAGCAGCTTCCCGTTGGTAGCGGGAGGAAGCTCCTACGAGCAGTACTTC	CASSFPLVAGGSSYEQYF
TRBV6-6	.	15	TRBJ1-5	few	TGTGCCAGCAGTTACCCCGGGCAGGAGACGCAGCCCCAGCATTTT	CASSYPGQETQPQHF
TRBV12-3/TRBV12-4	TRBD1	14	TRBJ1-5	many	TGTGCCAGCAGACTTGGACAGGGAGGTCAGCCCCAGCATTTT	CASRLGQGGQPQHF
TRBV20-1	.	15	TRBJ2-7	.	TGCAGTGCTAGCCCATCTAACGGGTTCTCCTACGAGCAGTACTTC	CSASPSNGFSYEQYF
TRBV18	.	12	TRBJ1-2	few	TGTGCCAGCTCAGCGACCCCCGGAGGCTACACCTTC	CASSATPGGYTF
TRBV6-6	TRBD1	15	TRBJ1-2	many	TGTGCCAGCACCCGGGACAGCACGGGTGACTATGGCTACACCTTC	CASTRDSTGDYGYTF
TRBV20-1	TRBD2	12	TRBJ2-7	.	TGCAGTGCTAGAGTTCAGACTAGCCAGCAGTACTTC	CSARVQTSQQYF
TRBV7-2	TRBD2	15	TRBJ2-7	many	TGTGCCAGCAGCCCTAGCGGGAGGCTCTCCTACGAGCAGTACTTC	CASSPSGRLSYEQYF
TRBV5-1	.	15	TRBJ1-1	.	TGCGCCAGCAGCTTGACGTCAGGGCGAAGAACTGAAGCTTTCTTT	CASSLTSGRRTEAFF
TRBV7-9	.	14	TRBJ2-1	many	TGTGCCAGCAGCCCCCGGGGGGCGTACAATGAGCAGTTCTTC	CASSPRGAYNEQFF
TRBV7-2	TRBD1	15	TRBJ1-4	.	TGTGCCAGCAGCTCCCGGACAGGGTTGAGGGAAAAACTGTTTTTT	CASSSRTGLREKLFF